The clone carrying this T cell receptor (beta chain) occurred many times. The CDR3 loop spans 12 amino acids. The V gene lost 6 bases and the J gene lost 3 bases, with 9 bases spanning the gap. This sample stems from a study of CD8+CD57+ T cells in acquired aplastic anemia. TCR beta VDJ combinations and CDR3 sequences were profiled from genomic DNA. TCRdb independently ran MiXCR on the reads; one entry per CDR3 protein. In the table there are 160,000 or so distinct CDR3 sequences, around half of which are singletons. Patients chosen for sequencing had shown CD8+CD57+ cell expansion by flow cytometry. Patients were therapy-naive when their blood was sampled.

The sequence was obtained from a human donor with aplastic anemia. V and J are TRBV12-3 or TRBV12-4 and TRBJ2-7; no firm D call. The sample was sorted CD4+, CD8+, or CD8+CD57+ T cells (not recorded which) from PBMCs. The CDR3 sequence: CASSPAHYEQYF. As DNA, the CDR3 is TGTGCCAGCAGCCCAGCCCACTACGAGCAGTACTTC.